A single sample is the source of the 25 T cell receptor beta chains below, sequenced in a study of response to subunit inactivated influenza vaccine. TCRdb recomputed calls from the RT-PCR reads with MiXCR, one row per CDR3 protein. The sample lists about 180,000 distinct CDR3 sequences; about 9.3% were seen once. The sample consisted of non-naive T cells sorted from PBMCs, taken on the day of vaccination. Receptor source: a man aged 45 to 65 who received an inactivated influenza vaccine.

This clonotype was detected many times. The chain links TRBV15 to TRBJ1-4; D gene unclear. Trimming shortened V by 8 bases and J by 4 bases, and 17 bases separated the two germline ends. This CDR3 has 15 amino acids. Germline V gene data show CDR1 as LNHNV and CDR2 as YYDKDF (reference sequence). The CDR3 DNA follows: TGTGCCACCTCACCGGGCACGGGGTTTAATGAAAAACTGTTTTTT. Its translation is CATSPGTGFNEKLFF. Full variable domain (outside the CDR3, taken from reference TRBV15 and TRBJ1-4): DAMVIQNPRYQVTQFGKPVTLSCSQTLNHNVMYWYQQKSSQAPKLLFHYYDKDFNNEADTPDNFQSRRPNTSFCFLDIRSPGLGDTAMYLCATSPGTGFNEKLFFGSGTQLSVL.

The chain uses TRBV18 and TRBJ2-2, with TRBD1 matching 10 bases. Germline V lookup: CDR1 KGHSH, CDR2 LQKENI. Losses at the gene ends were 1 base for V and 5 bases for J; bases not matched to a gene: 16. This CDR3 has 20 residues. The CDR3 loop reads CASSPRYLSPGQGSTGELFF. CDR3 sequence (DNA): TGTGCCAGCTCACCACGGTACCTCTCCCCGGGACAGGGGTCGACCGGGGAGCTGTTTTTT.

This rearrangement joins TRBV13 to TRBJ2-7; D possibly uses TRBD1 or TRBD2 (5 bases each). Germline V gene lookup returns CDR1 PRHDT and CDR2 FYEKMQ (reference sequence). This CDR3 has 17 residues. V lost 3 bases, J lost 0 bases, and 18 bases lay in between. The CDR3 region is CASSFHGGPRSSYEQYF. CDR3 DNA: TGTGCCAGCAGCTTCCATGGGGGACCAAGGAGCTCCTACGAGCAGTACTTC. Drawing the rest from reference TRBV13 and TRBJ2-7, the complete variable domain is AAGVIQSPRHLIKEKRETATLKCYPIPRHDTVYWYQQGPGQDPQFLISFYEKMQSDKGSIPDRFSAQQFSDYHSELNMSSLELGDSALYFCASSFHGGPRSSYEQYFGPGTRLTVT.

This clonotype appeared a few times. The chain combines TRBV7-2 with TRBJ2-1, with 8 bases aligning to TRBD1. The CDR3 has 15 amino acids. Unmatched junction bases numbered 6, after V lost 2 bases and J lost 6 bases. Germline V gene lookup returns CDR1 SGHTA and CDR2 FQGNSA. The CDR3 DNA reads TGTGCCAGCAGCTTACGGACAGGGTCGGGCAATGAGCAGTTCTTC. This encodes CASSLRTGSGNEQFF.

The table lists this clonotype with many counts. The chain carries TRBV11-2 and TRBJ2-1; D is undetermined. This CDR3 contains 12 residues. Germline assignment: CDR1 SGHAT and CDR2 FQNNGV. V was pared by 4 bases and J by 4 bases, with 5 bases between. The CDR3 nucleotides are TGTGCCAGCAGCTCGCCATACAATGAGCAGTTCTTC. Encoded protein: CASSSPYNEQFF.

This rearrangement joins TRBV20-1 to TRBJ2-1, with D perhaps given as TRBD1 or TRBD2 (5 bases each). V was shortened by 6 bases and J by 5 bases, with 17 bases between the two germline ends. CDR1 and CDR2 from the germline V gene are DFQATT and SNEGSKA (reference sequence). CDR3 length equals 14 residues. CDR3 nucleotide sequence: TGCAGTGCAACGGGACCCCCCCGGAACAATGAGCAGTTCTTC. Encoded protein: CSATGPPRNNEQFF.

The V and J genes are TRBV11-2 and TRBJ2-2; 11 nucleotides agree with TRBD2. V was clipped by 4 bases and J by 5 bases; unmatched bases: 3. Germline values: CDR1 SGHAT, CDR2 FQNNGV. This CDR3 spans 15 amino acids. The CDR3 DNA sequence: TGTGCCAGCAGCTGGCGGACTAGCGGGACCGGGGAGCTGTTTTTT. Its protein is CASSWRTSGTGELFF.

The chain employs TRBV6-1 and TRBJ2-1; 8 bases match TRBD2. The CDR3 runs to 17 residues. With V trimmed by 4 bases and J by 2 bases, 10 bases remained unmatched. Per the germline V gene, CDR1 is MNHNS and CDR2 is SASEGT. In DNA form, the CDR3 reads TGTGCCAGCAGTGCCGAGAGCGGGAGAAACCCCTACAATGAGCAGTTCTTC. Amino acid sequence: CASSAESGRNPYNEQFF.

The chain links TRBV4-2 to TRBJ1-5; TRBD1 is a possible D gene (5 bases). CDR3 length: 15 amino acids. V was clipped by 0 bases and J by 6 bases, with 12 bases between them. In germline, CDR1 is LGHNA, CDR2 YNFKEQ. CDR3 residues: CASSQDETVFQPQHF. CDR3 sequence (DNA): TGTGCCAGCAGCCAAGATGAGACAGTGTTTCAGCCCCAGCATTTT.

In this sample, this clonotype turned up many times. The chain links TRBV4-3 to TRBJ2-7; TRBD1 matches at 9 bases. Germline V gene data show CDR1 as LGHNA and CDR2 as YSLEER. The CDR3 is 16 residues long. Germline trimming cut 0 bases from V and 2 bases from J; bases unmatched to any gene: 5. The CDR3 protein is CASSQEWDREPYEQYF. CDR3 DNA: TGCGCCAGCAGCCAAGAATGGGACAGGGAACCCTACGAGCAGTACTTC.

Ten or more counts support this clonotype. This rearrangement joins TRBV11-1 to TRBJ2-1, with 7 bases aligning to TRBD2. The trim removed 6 bases at V and 6 bases at J, leaving 26 bases unmatched. CDR1 and CDR2 (germline): SGHAT, FQDESV (reference sequence). The length of the CDR3 is 20 residues. In nucleotides, the CDR3 is TGTGCCAGCAGTTCGACAGAGTCCAGGTCAGAGACTAGCCCTCTCAATGAGCAGTTCTTC. This codes for CASSSTESRSETSPLNEQFF.

There are a few counts of this clonotype. The chain is built from TRBV12-3 or TRBV12-4 and TRBJ2-1; tentatively, D is TRBD2 (7 bases). CDR3 length: 15 amino acids. The V and J ends lost 7 bases and 1 base respectively, with 14 bases between them. The CDR3 DNA sequence: TGTGCCAGCACCTGGGGGGGGCTGTCCTACAATGAGCAGTTCTTC. Translation gives CASTWGGLSYNEQFF.

This clonotype has a handful of counts. This chain joins TRBV6-1 and TRBJ2-1; D may correspond to TRBD1 or TRBD2 (7 bases each). Germline CDR1 MNHNS, CDR2 SASEGT. Trimming pared 7 bases from V and 8 bases from J, leaving 15 bases between. The CDR3 runs 13 residues. Here the CDR3 DNA reads TGTGCCAGCAACCTACAGGGGAGGGATGAGCAGTTCTTC. It is translated as CASNLQGRDEQFF.

This clonotype was detected many times. V is TRBV20-1 and J is TRBJ2-1; D remains unclear. The CDR3 totals 11 residues. Germline assignment: CDR1 DFQATT and CDR2 SNEGSKA (reference sequence). V lost 5 bases and J lost 8, with 10 bases in between. CDR3 sequence reads: CSALPAYEQFF. The DNA of the CDR3 is TGCAGTGCTTTACCGGCCTATGAGCAGTTCTTC.

In its sample, this clonotype was seen a few times. The chain links TRBV6-2 or TRBV6-3 to TRBJ1-5; D not certain. V dropped 0 bases and J dropped 0 bases, with 15 bases sitting between them. Germline V gives CDR1 MNHEY, CDR2 SVGEGT. This CDR3 is built from 18 residues. CDR3: CASSYSMIGGYSNQPQHF. CDR3 bases: TGTGCCAGCAGTTACTCGATGATAGGAGGGTATAGCAATCAGCCCCAGCATTTT.

V and J are TRBV11-2 and TRBJ1-4; 7 bases map to TRBD1. After removal of 2 bases from V and 8 bases from J, the junction contained 14 bases not matched to a gene. Germline V gene sequence: CDR1 SGHAT, CDR2 FQNNGV. This CDR3 region has 17 residues. CDR3 protein: CASSLSKLQGVGEKLFF. The CDR3 DNA is TGTGCCAGCAGCTTAAGTAAACTCCAGGGGGTTGGGGAAAAACTGTTTTTT.

Many counts were recorded for this clonotype. The chain joins TRBV6-5 to TRBJ2-5; the D gene is possibly TRBD2 (5 bases). Germline values: CDR1 MNHEY, CDR2 SVGAGI. The CDR3 covers 12 residues. V dropped 4 bases and J dropped 5 bases, with 8 bases sitting between them. Here the CDR3 reads CASSFRGETQYF. The DNA of the CDR3 is TGTGCCAGCAGTTTTCGAGGGGAGACCCAGTACTTC.

V usage is TRBV6-1 and J usage is TRBJ2-7, with 11 bases matching TRBD2. V was pared by 6 bases and J by 10 bases, with 8 bases of the junction left unmatched. The germline V gene encodes CDR1 MNHNS and CDR2 SASEGT. This CDR3 spans 13 amino acids. CDR3: CASSPGSGGGQYF. The CDR3 DNA reads TGTGCCAGCAGCCCTGGTAGCGGGGGGGGCCAGTACTTC.

The rearrangement joins TRBV20-1 to TRBJ2-7, with a tentative D call TRBD2 (5 bases). CDR3 length equals 14 residues. The V and J ends lost 2 bases and 4 bases respectively, with 15 bases between them. Per the germline V gene, CDR1 is DFQATT and CDR2 is SNEGSKA (reference sequence). The CDR3 coding sequence is TGCAGTGCTAGAAAAGAGGGTCGGCGTTACGAGCAGTACTTC. The encoded protein is CSARKEGRRYEQYF.

This clonotype was detected many times. The chain joins TRBV6-1 to TRBJ2-4, with D perhaps being TRBD1 or TRBD2 (7 bases each). The CDR3 is 14 amino acids. Germline CDR1 and CDR2: MNHNS and SASEGT. V shed 8 bases and J shed 5 bases, with 16 bases lying between them. This CDR3 reads CASSRGGNENIQYF. CDR3 nucleotides: TGTGCCAGCTCCAGGGGGGGAAACGAAAACATTCAGTACTTC.

Only a few counts were recorded for this clonotype. This chain connects TRBV5-1 to TRBJ2-7, with D uncertain. This CDR3 is built from 14 residues. From germline, CDR1 is SGHRS and CDR2 YFSETQ. Deletions cut 2 bases from V and 2 bases from J, with 11 bases between. DNA of the CDR3: TGCGCCAGCAGCTTCGCCACATCAACCTACGAGCAGTACTTC. Protein sequence: CASSFATSTYEQYF.

This clonotype was counted many times. J is TRBJ2-3 and V is TRBV28, with TRBD2 as a possible D gene (7 bases). The V gene lost 7 bases and the J gene lost 4 bases, with 21 bases spanning the gap. Germline-derived CDR1 and CDR2 are MDHEN and SYDVKM. The CDR3 is 16 amino acids. CDR3 sequence: CASNMGGGRAADTQYF. The CDR3 nucleotides read TGTGCCAGCAATATGGGGGGCGGGAGAGCGGCAGATACGCAGTATTTT.

V gene TRBV7-3 combines with J gene TRBJ2-6; D gene ambiguous. This CDR3 contains 16 residues. Per the germline V gene, CDR1 is SGHTA and CDR2 is FQGTGA. Trimming removed 1 base from V and 0 bases from J, with 7 bases in between. The chain's CDR3 is CASSLSGNSGANVLTF. CDR3 in DNA: TGTGCCAGCAGCTTAAGCGGAAACTCTGGGGCCAACGTCCTGACTTTC.

This clonotype was seen at least ten times. The chain carries TRBV6-5 and TRBJ2-1; maybe TRBD1 (5 bases). CDR3 length: 12 amino acids. The germline V gene has CDR1 MNHEY and CDR2 SVGAGI. The V and J ends lost 7 bases and 10 bases respectively, with 14 bases between them. The CDR3 DNA reads as TGTGCCAGCACCCAACGCCCAGGGGAGCAGTTCTTC. This gives the protein CASTQRPGEQFF.

This clonotype was counted at least ten times. The chain recombines TRBV6-2 or TRBV6-3 with TRBJ2-1; D is undetermined. From germline, CDR1 is MNHEY and CDR2 SVGEGT. The CDR3 length is 11 residues. Between the trimmed V and J ends, which lost 6 bases and 4 bases, there was a span of 4 bases. The CDR3 coding sequence is TGTGCCAGCAGAGGTTACAATGAGCAGTTCTTC. Translating gives CASRGYNEQFF.